The entry that follows covers one T cell receptor (beta chain) sequence. The data belong to a study of CD8+ T cells in alopecia areata. It was cDNA, reverse transcribed from extracted RNA, that served as the sequencing template. The table came from immunoSEQ multiplex PCR; TCRdb's copy has only in-frame clones and leaves some out. Counted here are about 150,000 clones, about 90% occurring once; the ten biggest clones make up approximately 15%. PBMCs provided sorted CD4+ and CD8+ T cells. V lost 5 bases and J 4 bases, leaving 15 bases between the germline ends. The CDR3 has 13 amino acids. In germline, CDR1 is GTSNPN, CDR2 SVGIG (reference sequence).

This chain connects TRBV30 to TRBJ2-7; a weak D match, TRBD2 (6 bases). The origin of this receptor is a human donor with alopecia areata. The sequencing here drew on CD8+ T cells sorted from blood, taken at week 0. For the CDR3, the DNA is TGTGCCTGGGGAGGGGTCGGGGGATACGAGCAGTACTTC. It specifies CAWGGVGGYEQYF.